This TCR beta chain was identified in a study of blood T cell repertoires in COVID-19. Turning to the study itself: PBMCs, B-cell-depleted T cells, or T cells provided the cDNA or gDNA that made up the material.

V shed 8 bases and J 2 bases; nucleotides not matched to a gene: 8. Germline V gives CDR1 MNHNY, CDR2 SVGAGI (reference sequence). The CDR3 runs 14 residues. Original data processing: Reference gene primer amplification yielded estimated nucleated cell counts. TCRdb's copy holds only in-frame clones and misses some; the assay was immunoSEQ multiplex PCR. V and J calls plus clone size are reproduced from that table; the DNA served to infer D and trimming. Altogether around 97,000 clones are present, approximately 90% being singletons, with the ten largest covering just over 3%. The chain is built from TRBV6-6 and TRBJ1-2; TRBD1 matches at 7 bases. The sample taken for sequencing was peripheral blood. This receptor was obtained from a man aged 45-60 years in a cohort sampled during active COVID-19. CDR3 sequence: CASGSGRGNYGYTF. The CDR3 DNA reads as TGTGCCAGCGGCTCCGGCAGGGGGAACTATGGCTACACCTTC.